This entry is about one T cell receptor beta chain. Trimming took 6 bases from V and 0 from J; bases not matched to a gene: 7. The CDR3 totals 16 residues. CDR1 and CDR2 (germline): SGHTA, FQGNSA. The record originates from a study of blood T cell repertoires in COVID-19. The overall study: Samples taken during acute and convalescent COVID-19 were collected in the United States, Italy and Spain. Sources were T cells, B-cell-depleted T cells, or PBMCs; the material itself was cDNA or gDNA.

How the authors handled the data: Amplified reference gene primers provided the basis for estimating nucleated cell counts. Sequencing used immunoSEQ multiplex PCR; TCRdb keeps in-frame clones, though not all of them. V, J and clone size are taken as reported in that table, and D and trimming were inferred from the DNA itself. The repertoire holds 99,000 or so clones, around 87% seen once, with roughly 15% in the top ten. The J gene is TRBJ2-1, the V gene TRBV7-2; 8 positions agree with TRBD2. The sample comprised peripheral blood. The clonotype originates from a man in his fifties or sixties with acute or convalescent COVID-19. The CDR3 is CASRGGGGSSYNEQFF. The CDR3 DNA is TGTGCCAGCAGGGGCGGCGGGGGGAGCTCCTACAATGAGCAGTTCTTC.